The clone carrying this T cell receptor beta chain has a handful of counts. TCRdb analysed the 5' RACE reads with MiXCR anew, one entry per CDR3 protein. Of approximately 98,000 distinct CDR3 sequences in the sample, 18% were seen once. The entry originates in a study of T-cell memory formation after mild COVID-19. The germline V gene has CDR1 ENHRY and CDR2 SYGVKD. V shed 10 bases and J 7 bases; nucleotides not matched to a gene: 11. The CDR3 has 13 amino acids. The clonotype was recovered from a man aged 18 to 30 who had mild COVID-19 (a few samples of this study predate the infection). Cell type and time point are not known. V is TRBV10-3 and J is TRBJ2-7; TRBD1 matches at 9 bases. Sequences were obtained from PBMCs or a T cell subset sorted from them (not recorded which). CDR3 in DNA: TGTGCCAGCCAACAGGGGGCGAAGGGGGAGCAGTACTTC. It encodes CASQQGAKGEQYF.